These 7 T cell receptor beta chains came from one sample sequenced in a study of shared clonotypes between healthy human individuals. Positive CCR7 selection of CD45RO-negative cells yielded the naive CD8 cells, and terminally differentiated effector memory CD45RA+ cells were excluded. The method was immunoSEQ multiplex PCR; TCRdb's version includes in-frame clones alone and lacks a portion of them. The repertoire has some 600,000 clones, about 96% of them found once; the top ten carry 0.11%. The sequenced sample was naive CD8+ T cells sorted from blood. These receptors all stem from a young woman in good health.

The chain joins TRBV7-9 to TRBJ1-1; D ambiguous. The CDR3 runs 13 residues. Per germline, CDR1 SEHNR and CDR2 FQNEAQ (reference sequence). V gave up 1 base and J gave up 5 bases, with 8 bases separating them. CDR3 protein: CASSLGVVTEAFF. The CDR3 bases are TGTGCCAGCAGCTTAGGGGTAGTGACTGAAGCTTTCTTT.

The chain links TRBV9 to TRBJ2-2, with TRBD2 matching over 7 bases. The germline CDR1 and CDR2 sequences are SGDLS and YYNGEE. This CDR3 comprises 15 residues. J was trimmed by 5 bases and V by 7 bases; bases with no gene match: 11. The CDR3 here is CASGSQWRETGELFF. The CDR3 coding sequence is TGTGCCAGCGGTTCCCAGTGGCGGGAGACCGGGGAGCTGTTTTTT. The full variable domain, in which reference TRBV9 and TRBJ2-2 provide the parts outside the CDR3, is DSGVTQTPKHLITATGQRVTLRCSPRSGDLSVYWYQQSLDQGLQFLIQYYNGEERAKGNILERFSAQQFPDLHSELNLSSLELGDSALYFCASGSQWRETGELFFGEGSRLTVL.

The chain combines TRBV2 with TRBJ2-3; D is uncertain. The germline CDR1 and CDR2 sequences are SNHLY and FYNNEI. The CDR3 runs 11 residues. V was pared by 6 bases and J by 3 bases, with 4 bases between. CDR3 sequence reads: CASSETDTQYF. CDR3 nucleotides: TGTGCCAGCAGCGAAACAGATACGCAGTATTTT.

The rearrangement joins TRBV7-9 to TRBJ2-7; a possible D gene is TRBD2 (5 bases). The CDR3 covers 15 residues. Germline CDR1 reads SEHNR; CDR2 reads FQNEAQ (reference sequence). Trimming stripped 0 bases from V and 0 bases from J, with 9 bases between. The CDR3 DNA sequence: TGTGCCAGCAGCTTAGCACTAGAGAGCTCCTACGAGCAGTACTTC. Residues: CASSLALESSYEQYF.

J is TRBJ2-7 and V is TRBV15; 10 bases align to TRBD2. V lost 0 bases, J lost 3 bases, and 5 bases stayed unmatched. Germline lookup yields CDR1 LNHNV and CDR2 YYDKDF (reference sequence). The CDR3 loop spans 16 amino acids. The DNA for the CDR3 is TGTGCCACCAGCAGAGATCCAGCGGGAGGGCTCTACGAGCAGTACTTC. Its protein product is CATSRDPAGGLYEQYF.

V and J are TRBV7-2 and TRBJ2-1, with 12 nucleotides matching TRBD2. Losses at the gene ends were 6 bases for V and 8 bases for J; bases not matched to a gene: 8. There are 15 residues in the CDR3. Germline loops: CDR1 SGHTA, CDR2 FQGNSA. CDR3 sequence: CASRLTSGSSYEQFF. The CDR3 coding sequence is TGTGCCAGCAGGCTGACTAGCGGGAGTAGCTATGAGCAGTTCTTC.

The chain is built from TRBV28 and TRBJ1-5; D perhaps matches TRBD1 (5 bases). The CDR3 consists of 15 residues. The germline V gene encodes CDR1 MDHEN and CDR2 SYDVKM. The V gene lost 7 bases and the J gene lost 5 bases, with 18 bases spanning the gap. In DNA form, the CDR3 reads TGTGCCAGCACCCACCCGGGGGGAATTGATCAGCCCCAGCATTTT. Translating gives CASTHPGGIDQPQHF.